This T cell receptor beta chain is drawn from a study of blood T cell repertoires in COVID-19. Study summary: The study drew acute and convalescent COVID-19 samples from the United States, Italy and Spain. The analysed material was cDNA or gDNA that came from T cells, B-cell-depleted T cells, or PBMCs.

CDR1 MGHRA and CDR2 YSYEKL come from the germline V gene. The CDR3 contains 13 residues. Trimming stripped 4 bases from V and 1 base from J, with 8 bases between. In the study's own analysis: For nucleated cells, counts were estimated from reference gene primer amplification. This table comes from immunoSEQ multiplex PCR, and its TCRdb copy is limited to in-frame clones, with some not included. The V and J calls and the clone size are those of that table, but D and trimming were determined from the DNA. Of around 120,000 clones in the sample, more than 60% were seen once. The origin of this receptor is a middle-aged man with acute or convalescent COVID-19. The chain is built from TRBV4-1 and TRBJ2-7; D possibly corresponds to TRBD1 (6 bases). Specimen: peripheral blood. The CDR3 spells CASSRQESYEQYF. The CDR3 nucleotides read TGCGCCAGCAGCCGACAGGAATCCTACGAGCAGTACTTC.